The next 5 T cell receptor beta chains were all read from a single sample in a study of blood T cells in healthy people across ages. With a J-beta primer mix and a sample-barcoded 5' primer, a second PCR ran roughly 6 to 12 cycles. TCRdb recomputed calls from the 5' RACE reads with MiXCR, one row per CDR3 protein. Of more than 800,000 distinct CDR3 sequences listed, under 45% were seen once; the top ten hold approximately 19%. Sequencing input: blood. Receptor source: a woman in her sixties in good health.

V is TRBV20-1 and J is TRBJ2-3; TRBD2 matches 13 bases. The ends lost 1 base at V and 3 bases at J; junction bases unmatched: 4. Germline V gene lookup returns CDR1 DFQATT and CDR2 SNEGSKA (reference sequence). The CDR3 is made up of 16 amino acids. The CDR3 sequence is CSARGGLAGRTDTQYF. In nucleotides, the CDR3 is TGCAGTGCTAGAGGGGGACTAGCGGGGAGGACAGATACGCAGTATTTT.

This clonotype was observed a handful of times. J is TRBJ1-2 and V is TRBV10-3; 10 bases agree with TRBD1. The CDR3 sequence is 16 residues long. Trimming at V came to 5 bases and at J to 4 bases, leaving 10 bases not matched to a gene. The V gene's germline CDR1 is ENHRY and CDR2 SYGVKD. The CDR3: CAISRSGTGDVYGYTF. For the CDR3, the DNA is TGTGCCATCAGTCGGTCCGGGACAGGGGACGTCTATGGCTACACCTTC.

For the CDR3, the DNA is TGTGCCAGCGGACCACCAAGGGGTTCTAGCGAAAGGGGCGAGCAGTACTTC. Translation: CASGPPRGSSERGEQYF. The rearrangement links TRBV6-2 or TRBV6-3 to TRBJ2-7, with D tentatively TRBD2 (6 bases). The CDR3 is made up of 17 amino acids. From germline, CDR1 is MNHEY and CDR2 SVGEGT. V was clipped by 8 bases and J by 6 bases, with 29 bases between them.

This clonotype was seen more than once but under ten times. The chain has TRBV27 and TRBJ2-7, with D possibly being TRBD1 (5 bases). Germline V CDR1 and CDR2: MNHEY, SMNVEV (reference sequence). V lost 4 bases to trimming and J lost 4 bases, with 11 bases between them. The CDR3 runs 13 residues. The CDR3 DNA is TGTGCCAGCAGTTCGACAGAGGAGTACGAGCAGTACTTC. This codes for CASSSTEEYEQYF.

This clonotype occurred many times. The chain uses TRBV28 and TRBJ2-4; possible D gene TRBD2, 5 bases. Germline V lookup: CDR1 MDHEN, CDR2 SYDVKM. Trimming stripped 8 bases from V and 0 bases from J, with 14 bases between. This CDR3 is 15 amino acids long. The CDR3 here is CASSNTGIAKNIQYF. CDR3 nucleotides: TGTGCCAGCTCCAATACGGGAATAGCCAAAAACATTCAGTACTTC.